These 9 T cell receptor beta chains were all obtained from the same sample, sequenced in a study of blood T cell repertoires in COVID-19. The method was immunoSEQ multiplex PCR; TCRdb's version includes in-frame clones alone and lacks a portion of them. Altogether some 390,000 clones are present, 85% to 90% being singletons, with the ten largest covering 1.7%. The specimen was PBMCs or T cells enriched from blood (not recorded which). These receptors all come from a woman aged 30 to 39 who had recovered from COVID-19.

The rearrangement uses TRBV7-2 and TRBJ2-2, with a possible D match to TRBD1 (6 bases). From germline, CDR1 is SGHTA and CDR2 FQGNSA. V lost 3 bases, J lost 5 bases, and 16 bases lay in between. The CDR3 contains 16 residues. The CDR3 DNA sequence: TGTGCCAGCAGCTTTACAGGACAGAGACTGACCGGGGAGCTGTTTTTT. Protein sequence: CASSFTGQRLTGELFF.

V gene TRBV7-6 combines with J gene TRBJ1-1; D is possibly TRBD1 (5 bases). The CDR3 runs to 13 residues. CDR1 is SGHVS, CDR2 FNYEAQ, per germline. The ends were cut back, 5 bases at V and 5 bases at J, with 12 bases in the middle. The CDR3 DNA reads TGTGCCAGCAGCCCGGGACTGAGAACTGAAGCTTTCTTT. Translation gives CASSPGLRTEAFF.

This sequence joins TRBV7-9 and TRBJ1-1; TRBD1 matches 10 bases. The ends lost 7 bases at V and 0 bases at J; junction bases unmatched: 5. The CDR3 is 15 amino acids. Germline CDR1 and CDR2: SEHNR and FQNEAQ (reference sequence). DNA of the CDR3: TGTGCCAGCACCAAGACAGGGGGCTTGAACACTGAAGCTTTCTTT. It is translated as CASTKTGGLNTEAFF.

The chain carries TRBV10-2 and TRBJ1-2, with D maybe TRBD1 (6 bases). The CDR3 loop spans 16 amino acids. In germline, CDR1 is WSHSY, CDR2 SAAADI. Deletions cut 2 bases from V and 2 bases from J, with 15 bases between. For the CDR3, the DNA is TGCGCCAGCAGTGAGGAAATAACAGGGCTCAACTATGGCTACACCTTC. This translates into CASSEEITGLNYGYTF.

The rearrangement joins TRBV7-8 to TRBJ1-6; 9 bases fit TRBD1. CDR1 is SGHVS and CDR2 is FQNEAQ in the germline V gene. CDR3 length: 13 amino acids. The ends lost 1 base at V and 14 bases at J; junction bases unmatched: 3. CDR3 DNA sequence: TGTGCCAGCAGCTTAGGGACAGGGGTAACCCTCCACTTT. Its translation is CASSLGTGVTLHF.

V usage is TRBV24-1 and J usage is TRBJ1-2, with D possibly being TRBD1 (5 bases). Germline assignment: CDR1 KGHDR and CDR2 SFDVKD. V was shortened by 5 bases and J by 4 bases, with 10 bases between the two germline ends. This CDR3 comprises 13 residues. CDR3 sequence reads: CATSGEGSYGYTF. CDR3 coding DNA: TGTGCCACCAGTGGGGAGGGGAGCTATGGCTACACCTTC.

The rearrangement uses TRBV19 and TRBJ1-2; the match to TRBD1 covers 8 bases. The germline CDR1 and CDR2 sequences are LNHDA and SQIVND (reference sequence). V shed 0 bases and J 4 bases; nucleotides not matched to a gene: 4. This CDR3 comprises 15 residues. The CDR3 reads CASSIEGTGVYGYTF. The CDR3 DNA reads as TGTGCCAGTAGTATAGAAGGGACAGGCGTCTATGGCTACACCTTC.

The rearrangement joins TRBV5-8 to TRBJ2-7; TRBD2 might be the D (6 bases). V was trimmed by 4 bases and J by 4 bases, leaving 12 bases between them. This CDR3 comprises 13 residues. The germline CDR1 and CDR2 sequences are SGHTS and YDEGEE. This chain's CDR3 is CASSREILYEQYF. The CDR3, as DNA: TGTGCCAGCAGCCGGGAGATACTTTACGAGCAGTACTTC.

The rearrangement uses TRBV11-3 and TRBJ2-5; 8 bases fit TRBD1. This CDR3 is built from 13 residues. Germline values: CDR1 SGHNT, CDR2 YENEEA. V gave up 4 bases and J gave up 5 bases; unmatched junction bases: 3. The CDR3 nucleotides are TGTGCCAGCAGCTCCTCAGGGGGCGAGACCCAGTACTTC. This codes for CASSSSGGETQYF.